The T cell receptor beta chain under discussion was sequenced for a study of blood T cells in healthy people across ages (dated by TCRdb to the mid-2010s). The study in broad terms: Template switching captured roughly one uniquely barcoded TCR beta cDNA molecule per two T cells in model experiments. Age-related changes in TCR beta repertoire diversity were measured in the study by deep sequencing normalized with unique cDNA molecular identifiers. The donors were divided into four age groups: young (average around 15 years), middle-aged (almost 40), aged (about 60) and long-lived (about 84). Two additional independent replicas of 1 million unique cDNA reads from the same blood draw were analyzed for two donors (one aged 18 to 29 and one aged 80 or older).

V and J are trimmed by 3 bases and 8 bases, and the gene matches miss 10 bases of the junction. CDR1 and CDR2 (MNHNS, SASEGT) derive from the germline V gene. Spanning cysteine to phenylalanine, the CDR3 consists of 16 amino acids. Just CDR3 DNA is preserved here, 48 bases in frame from base 1. Donors were a few dozen systemically healthy Caucasian individuals from Russia aged roughly 6 to 95 years. Each donor gave ten milliliters of peripheral blood, drawn into EDTA-treated Vacutainer tubes. PBMCs were isolated by Ficoll-Paque density-gradient centrifugation, with at least 6.5 million obtained per sample. Trizol reagent was used to extract total RNA from the PBMCs, yielding at least 5.5 micrograms per sample. The percentages of naive CD45RAhigh/CD27high T cells were determined by flow cytometry on a PBMC aliquot from every donor. The protocol used for the library was 5' RACE. Sequenced using an Illumina HiSeq 2500. The second PCR ran for about 6 to 11 cycles and used a J-beta primer mix along with a sample-barcoded 5' primer. A unique molecular identifier was introduced onto each TCR beta cDNA molecule by a template-switch 5' adaptor carrying 12 random nucleotides. Each sample yielded at least 3 million CDR3-containing paired-end reads. First-strand cDNA was synthesized from all RNA with the Mint cDNA synthesis kit, primed by a TRBC-specific oligonucleotide. After uracil-DNA glycosylase treatment, a first 18-cycle PCR used universal primers M1SS and BC2_uni_R on all cDNA. On the study's bioinformatics: For normalization, 1 million high-quality reads were randomly selected from each sample, with every read carrying a distinct molecular identifier. Instead of being binned into consensus sequences, reads with shared molecular identifiers were discarded. MiTCR, with a Q25 quality threshold and the strictest error-elimination algorithm, was used for CDR3 identification, clonotype clustering and error correction. A nonparametric unseen species model with Euler transformation was used to estimate lower-bound total TCR beta diversity. TCRdb redid the processing of the public reads, applying fastp at Q25 and MiXCR, and retained in-frame beta chains. Rows are unified per CDR3 protein, each entry keeping the most common DNA and genes. The V and J calls were not made by the authors but by TCRdb's processing. A total of around 990,000 distinct CDR3 sequences appear in this sample, under 30% of them only once. The ten biggest clones cover approximately 0.79% of the sample.

What the work shows at the level of the full study, not this receptor alone: As age increased, observed TCR beta diversity per million T cells dropped in a roughly linear way, and a significant reduction was already evident by age about 40. Total diversity estimates from one million sequenced T cells were considered lower bounds and underestimates. Bulk unsorted PBMC profiling prevented conclusive comparison of naive and antigen-experienced compartments. There was a strong correlation between observed TCR beta diversity and the percentage of naive T cells measured by flow cytometry. Because donor CMV infection status was unknown, age-related changes in expanded clonotypes were potentially confounded. Compared with the aged group, more naive CD4+ T cells, fewer expanded clones and increased TCR diversity were shown by the long-lived group, suggesting age selection.

As for this clonotype: The antigen this receptor binds is unknown. Base qualities are missing; no much larger clone stands one base away.

These sequences were also reported in another study, on T cells of mothers and their children. As noted in the second study: Nine systemically healthy Caucasian individuals, comprising three mothers and their six children, were included as donors. cDNA synthesis used all of the extracted RNA, with 1.5 ug of RNA in each 15 ul reaction. In the second PCR, the M1S primer added sample barcodes and 2-4 random nucleotides. Each mother yielded over 9 million TCR beta CDR3 reads and each child some 3 million reads. In both related and unrelated pairs, thymic selection shapes the output of TCR recombination in a similar way, with inherited differences having only a minor effect. Normalized repertoire overlap was always slightly but never significantly higher in related than unrelated mother-child pairs. With a sensitivity of about 100 clones per million clonotypes, no persistent microchimeric T cell clones were detected. Deep NGS was used in the study to compare the TCR beta repertoires of mothers and children and to look for features that separate related mother-child pairs from unrelated individuals. On average, the children were approximately 11 +/- 4 years old, while the mothers were about 37 +/- 4 years old. After adapters were ligated using NEBNext reagents, the libraries underwent 100+100 nt paired-end sequencing on an Illumina HiSeq 2000. To prevent cross-contamination, the mother and child libraries were prepared one month apart and sequenced in separate runs. Between roughly 500,000 and 2,300,000 distinct TCR beta clonotypes were identified per donor. Naive TCR beta clonotypes were estimated from low-frequency clonotypes matched to each donor's FACS-determined naive share, without sorting.

The specimen was blood. The clonotype was recovered from a girl aged 2 to 10 in good health. The chain couples TRBV6-1 to TRBJ1-2, and 12 bases in between align with TRBD1. This receptor carries the CDR3 CASSDGGTGGARGYTF. The base sequence is TGTGCCAGCAGTGACGGCGGGACAGGGGGCGCGCGGGGCTACACCTTC.